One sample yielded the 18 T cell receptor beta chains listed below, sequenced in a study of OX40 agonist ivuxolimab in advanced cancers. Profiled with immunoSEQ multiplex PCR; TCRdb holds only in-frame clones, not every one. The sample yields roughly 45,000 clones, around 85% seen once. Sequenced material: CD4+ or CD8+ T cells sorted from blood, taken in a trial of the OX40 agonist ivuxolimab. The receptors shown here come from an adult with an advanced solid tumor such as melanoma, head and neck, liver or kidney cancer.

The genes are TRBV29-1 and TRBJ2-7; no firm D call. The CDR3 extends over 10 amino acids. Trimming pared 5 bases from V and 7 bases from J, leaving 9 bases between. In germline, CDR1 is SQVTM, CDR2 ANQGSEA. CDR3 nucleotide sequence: TGCAGCGTTAAACTGGGGGAGCAGTACTTC. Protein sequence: CSVKLGEQYF.

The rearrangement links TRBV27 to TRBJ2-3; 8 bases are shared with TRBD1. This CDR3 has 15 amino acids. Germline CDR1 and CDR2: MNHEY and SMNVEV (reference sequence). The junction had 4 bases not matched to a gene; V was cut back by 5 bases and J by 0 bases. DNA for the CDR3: TGTGCCAGCAGTCAGGGACAGGCGAGCACAGATACGCAGTATTTT. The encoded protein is CASSQGQASTDTQYF.

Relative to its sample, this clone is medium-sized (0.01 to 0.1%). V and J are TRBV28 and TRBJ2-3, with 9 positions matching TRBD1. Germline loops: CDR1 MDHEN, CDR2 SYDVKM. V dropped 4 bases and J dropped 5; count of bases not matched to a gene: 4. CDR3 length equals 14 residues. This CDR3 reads CASSWDRVLDTQYF. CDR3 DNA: TGTGCCAGCAGTTGGGACAGGGTTCTAGATACGCAGTATTTT.

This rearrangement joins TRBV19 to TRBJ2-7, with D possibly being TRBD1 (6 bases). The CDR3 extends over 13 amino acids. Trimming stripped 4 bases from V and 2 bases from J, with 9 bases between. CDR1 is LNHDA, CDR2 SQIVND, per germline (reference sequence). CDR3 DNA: TGTGCCAGTAGTAAAGACAGGACCTACGAGCAGTACTTC. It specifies CASSKDRTYEQYF.

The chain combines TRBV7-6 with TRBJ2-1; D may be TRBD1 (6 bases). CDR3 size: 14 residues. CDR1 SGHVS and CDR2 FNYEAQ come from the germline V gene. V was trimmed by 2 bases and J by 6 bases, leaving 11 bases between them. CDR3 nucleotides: TGTGCCAGCAGCTTATCGGAGACAGGCAATGAGCAGTTCTTC. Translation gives CASSLSETGNEQFF.

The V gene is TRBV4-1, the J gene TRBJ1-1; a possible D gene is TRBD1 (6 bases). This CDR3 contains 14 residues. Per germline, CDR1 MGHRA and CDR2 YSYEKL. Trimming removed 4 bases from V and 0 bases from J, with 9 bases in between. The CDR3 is CASSPGQMNTEAFF. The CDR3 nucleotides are TGCGCCAGCAGCCCCGGACAGATGAACACTGAAGCTTTCTTT.

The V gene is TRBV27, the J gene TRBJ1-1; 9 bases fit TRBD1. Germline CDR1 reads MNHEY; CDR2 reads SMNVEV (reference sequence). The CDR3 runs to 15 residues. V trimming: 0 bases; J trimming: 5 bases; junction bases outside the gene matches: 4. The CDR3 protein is CASSLSGQGGTEAFF. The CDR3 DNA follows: TGTGCCAGCAGTTTATCGGGACAGGGTGGAACTGAAGCTTTCTTT.

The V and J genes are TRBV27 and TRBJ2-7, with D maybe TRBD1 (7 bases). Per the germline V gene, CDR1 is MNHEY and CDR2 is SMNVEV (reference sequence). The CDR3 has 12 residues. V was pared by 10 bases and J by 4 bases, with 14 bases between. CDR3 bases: TGTGCCACCAGGGGGGTTCGGTACGAGCAGTACTTC. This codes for CATRGVRYEQYF.

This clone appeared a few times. CDR3 sequence (DNA): TGTGCCAGCAGCTTGAACACGGGGACCGGGGAGCTGTTTTTT. Protein: CASSLNTGTGELFF. The chain employs TRBV7-7 and TRBJ2-2; TRBD2 might be the D (5 bases). Looked up from germline, CDR1 is SSHAT and CDR2 is FNYEAQ (reference sequence). The CDR3 runs 14 residues. V lost 3 bases, J lost 5 bases, and 10 bases lay in between.

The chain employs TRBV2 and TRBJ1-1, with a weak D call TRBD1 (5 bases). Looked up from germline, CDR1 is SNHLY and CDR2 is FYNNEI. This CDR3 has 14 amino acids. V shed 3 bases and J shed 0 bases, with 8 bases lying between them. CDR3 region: CASSEDTLNTEAFF. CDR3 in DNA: TGTGCCAGCAGTGAGGACACTTTGAACACTGAAGCTTTCTTT.

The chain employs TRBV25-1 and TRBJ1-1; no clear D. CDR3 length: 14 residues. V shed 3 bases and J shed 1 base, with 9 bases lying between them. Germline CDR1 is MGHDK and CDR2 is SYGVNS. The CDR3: CASSDLAQNTEAFF. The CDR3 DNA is TGTGCCAGCAGTGACCTCGCACAGAACACTGAAGCTTTCTTT.

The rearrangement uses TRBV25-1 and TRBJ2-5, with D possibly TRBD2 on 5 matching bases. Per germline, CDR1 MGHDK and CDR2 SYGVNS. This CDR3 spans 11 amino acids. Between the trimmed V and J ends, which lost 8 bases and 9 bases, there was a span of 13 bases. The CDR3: CASSQAEAQYF. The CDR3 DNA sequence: TGTGCCAGCTCCCAGGCGGAGGCCCAGTACTTC.

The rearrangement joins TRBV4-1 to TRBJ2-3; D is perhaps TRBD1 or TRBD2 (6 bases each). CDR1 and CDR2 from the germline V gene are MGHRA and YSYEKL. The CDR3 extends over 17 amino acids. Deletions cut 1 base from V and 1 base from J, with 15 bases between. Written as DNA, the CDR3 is TGCGCCAGCAGCCAAGCCGGGGGCTACGGGGGCACAGATACGCAGTATTTT. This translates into CASSQAGGYGGTDTQYF.

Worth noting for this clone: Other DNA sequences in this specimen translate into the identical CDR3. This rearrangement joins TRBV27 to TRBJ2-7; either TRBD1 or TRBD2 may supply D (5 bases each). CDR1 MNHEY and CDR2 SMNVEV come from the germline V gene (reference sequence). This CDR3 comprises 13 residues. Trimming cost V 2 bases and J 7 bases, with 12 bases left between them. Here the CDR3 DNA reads TGTGCCAGCAGTTTAACTTTCTGGGGGGAGCAGTACTTC. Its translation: CASSLTFWGEQYF.

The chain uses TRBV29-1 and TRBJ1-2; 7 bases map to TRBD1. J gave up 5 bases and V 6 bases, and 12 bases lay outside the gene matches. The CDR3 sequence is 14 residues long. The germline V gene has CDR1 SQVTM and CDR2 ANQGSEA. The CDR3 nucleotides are TGCAGCGTCTGGCGGCAGGGGGGTTGGTATGGCTACACCTTC. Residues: CSVWRQGGWYGYTF.

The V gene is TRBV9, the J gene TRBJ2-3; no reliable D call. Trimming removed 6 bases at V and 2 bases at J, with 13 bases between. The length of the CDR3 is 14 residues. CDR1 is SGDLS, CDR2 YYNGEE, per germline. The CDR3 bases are TGTGCCAGCAACGGAGCAGCTGACACAGATACGCAGTATTTT. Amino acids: CASNGAADTDTQYF. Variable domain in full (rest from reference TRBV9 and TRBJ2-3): DSGVTQTPKHLITATGQRVTLRCSPRSGDLSVYWYQQSLDQGLQFLIQYYNGEERAKGNILERFSAQQFPDLHSELNLSSLELGDSALYFCASNGAADTDTQYFGPGTRLTVL.

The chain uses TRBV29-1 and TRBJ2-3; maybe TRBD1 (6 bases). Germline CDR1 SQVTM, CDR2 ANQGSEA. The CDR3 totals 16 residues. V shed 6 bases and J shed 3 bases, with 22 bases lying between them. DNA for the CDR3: TGCAGCGTCGATCAGGGAGTCCTCCAGGGGACAGATACGCAGTATTTT. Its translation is CSVDQGVLQGTDTQYF.

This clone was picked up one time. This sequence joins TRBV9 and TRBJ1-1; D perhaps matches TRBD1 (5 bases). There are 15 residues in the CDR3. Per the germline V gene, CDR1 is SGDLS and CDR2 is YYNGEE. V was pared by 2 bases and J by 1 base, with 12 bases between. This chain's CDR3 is CASSVVQAENTEAFF. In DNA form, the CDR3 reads TGTGCCAGCAGCGTGGTACAGGCCGAGAACACTGAAGCTTTCTTT.